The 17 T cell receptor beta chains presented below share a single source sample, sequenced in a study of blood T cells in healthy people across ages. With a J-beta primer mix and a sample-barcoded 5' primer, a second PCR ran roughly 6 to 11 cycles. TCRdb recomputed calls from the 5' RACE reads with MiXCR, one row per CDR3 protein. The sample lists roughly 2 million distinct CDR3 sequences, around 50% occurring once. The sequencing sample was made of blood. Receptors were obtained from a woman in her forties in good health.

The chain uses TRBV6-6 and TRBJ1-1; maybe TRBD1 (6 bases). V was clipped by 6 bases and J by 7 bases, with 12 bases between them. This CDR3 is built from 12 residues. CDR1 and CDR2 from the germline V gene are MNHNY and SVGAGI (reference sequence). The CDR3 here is CASRTTGLEAFF. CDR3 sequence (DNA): TGTGCCAGCAGAACGACAGGCCTTGAAGCTTTCTTT.

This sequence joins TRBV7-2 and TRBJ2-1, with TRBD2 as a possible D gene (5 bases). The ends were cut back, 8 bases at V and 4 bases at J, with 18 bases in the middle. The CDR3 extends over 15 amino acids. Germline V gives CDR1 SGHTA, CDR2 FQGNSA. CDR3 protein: CASQAGSALYNEQFF. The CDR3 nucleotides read TGTGCCAGCCAGGCGGGTTCGGCGTTATACAATGAGCAGTTCTTC.

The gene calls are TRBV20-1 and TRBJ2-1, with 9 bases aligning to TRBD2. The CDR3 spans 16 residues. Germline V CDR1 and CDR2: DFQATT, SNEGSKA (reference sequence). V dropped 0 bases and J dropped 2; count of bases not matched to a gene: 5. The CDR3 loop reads CSARDQVAGAYNEQFF. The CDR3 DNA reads TGCAGTGCTAGAGATCAGGTAGCGGGGGCCTACAATGAGCAGTTCTTC.

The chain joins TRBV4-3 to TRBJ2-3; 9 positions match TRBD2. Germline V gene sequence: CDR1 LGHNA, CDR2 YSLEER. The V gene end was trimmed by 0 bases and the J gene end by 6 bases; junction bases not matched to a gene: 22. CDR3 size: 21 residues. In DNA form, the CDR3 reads TGCGCCAGCAGCCAAGATATGGCTAGCGGGGCCCCTGCCCCAAACTTGGATACGCAGTATTTT. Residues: CASSQDMASGAPAPNLDTQYF.

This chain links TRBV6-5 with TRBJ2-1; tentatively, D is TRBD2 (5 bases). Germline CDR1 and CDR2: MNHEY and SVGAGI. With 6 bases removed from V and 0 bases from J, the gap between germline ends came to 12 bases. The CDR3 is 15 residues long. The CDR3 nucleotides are TGTGCCAGCAGCAAAAGCGGAAACTCCTACAATGAGCAGTTCTTC. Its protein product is CASSKSGNSYNEQFF.

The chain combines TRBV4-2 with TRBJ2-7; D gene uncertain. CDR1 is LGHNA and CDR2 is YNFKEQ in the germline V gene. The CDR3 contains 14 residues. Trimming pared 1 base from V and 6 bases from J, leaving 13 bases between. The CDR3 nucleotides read TGTGCCAGCAGCCAAGCGCAAGGTCGCCTCGAGCAGTACTTC. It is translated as CASSQAQGRLEQYF.

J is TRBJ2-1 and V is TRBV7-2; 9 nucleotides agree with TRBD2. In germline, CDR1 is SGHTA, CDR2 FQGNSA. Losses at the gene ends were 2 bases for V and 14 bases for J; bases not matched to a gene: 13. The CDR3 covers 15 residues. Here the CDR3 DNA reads TGTGCCAGCAGCTTAACCAGCGGGGGGTACAGCGGGGAGTTCTTC. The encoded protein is CASSLTSGGYSGEFF. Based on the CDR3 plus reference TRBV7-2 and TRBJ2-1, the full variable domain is GAGVSQSPSNKVTEKGKDVELRCDPISGHTALYWYRQSLGQGLEFLIYFQGNSAPDKSGLPSDRFSAERTGGSVSTLTIQRTQQEDSAVYLCASSLTSGGYSGEFFGPGTRLTVL.

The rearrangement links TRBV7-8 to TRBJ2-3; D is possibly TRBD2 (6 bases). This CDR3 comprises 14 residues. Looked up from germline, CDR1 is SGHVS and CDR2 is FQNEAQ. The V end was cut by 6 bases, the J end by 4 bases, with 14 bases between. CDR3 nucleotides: TGTGCCAGCAGGTTCCTTCGGGAGCCAGATACGCAGTATTTT. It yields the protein CASRFLREPDTQYF.

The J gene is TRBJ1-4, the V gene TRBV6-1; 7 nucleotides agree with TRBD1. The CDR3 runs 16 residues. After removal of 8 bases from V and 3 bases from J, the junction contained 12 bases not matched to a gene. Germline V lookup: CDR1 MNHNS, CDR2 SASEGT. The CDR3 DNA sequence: TGTGCCAGCCGCGGGAGAACAGGGGAACCTAATGAAAAACTGTTTTTT. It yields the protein CASRGRTGEPNEKLFF.

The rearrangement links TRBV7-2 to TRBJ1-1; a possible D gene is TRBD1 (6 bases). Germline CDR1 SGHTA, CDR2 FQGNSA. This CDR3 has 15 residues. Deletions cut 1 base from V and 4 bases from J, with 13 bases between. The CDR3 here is CASSLDTGRGTEAFF. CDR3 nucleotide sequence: TGTGCCAGCAGCTTAGATACAGGGAGGGGCACTGAAGCTTTCTTT.

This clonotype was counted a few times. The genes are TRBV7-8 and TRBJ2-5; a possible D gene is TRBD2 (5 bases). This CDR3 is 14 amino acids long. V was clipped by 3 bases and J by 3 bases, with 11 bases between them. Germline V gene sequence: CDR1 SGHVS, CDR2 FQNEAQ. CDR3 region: CASSLSYGEETQYF. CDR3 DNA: TGTGCCAGCAGCTTGAGTTACGGGGAAGAGACCCAGTACTTC. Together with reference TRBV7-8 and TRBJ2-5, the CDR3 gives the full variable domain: GAGVSQSPRYKVAKRGQDVALRCDPISGHVSLFWYQQALGQGPEFLTYFQNEAQLDKSGLPSDRFFAERPEGSVSTLKIQRTQQEDSAVYLCASSLSYGEETQYFGPGTRLLVL.

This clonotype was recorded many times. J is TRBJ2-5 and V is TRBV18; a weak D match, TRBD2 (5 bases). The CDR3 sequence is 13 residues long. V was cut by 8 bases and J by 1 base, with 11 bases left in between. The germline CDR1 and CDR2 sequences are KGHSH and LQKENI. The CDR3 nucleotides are TGTGCCAGCAGTCCGGGGAGCCAAGAGACCCAGTACTTC. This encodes CASSPGSQETQYF.

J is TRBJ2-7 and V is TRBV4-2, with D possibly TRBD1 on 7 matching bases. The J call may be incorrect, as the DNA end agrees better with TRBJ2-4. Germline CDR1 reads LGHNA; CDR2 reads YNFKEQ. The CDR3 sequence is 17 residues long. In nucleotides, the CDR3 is TGTGCCAGCAGCCACACATCCGGAGGGGGCGCACCAAACATTCAGTACTTC. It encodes CASSHTSGGGAPNIQYF.

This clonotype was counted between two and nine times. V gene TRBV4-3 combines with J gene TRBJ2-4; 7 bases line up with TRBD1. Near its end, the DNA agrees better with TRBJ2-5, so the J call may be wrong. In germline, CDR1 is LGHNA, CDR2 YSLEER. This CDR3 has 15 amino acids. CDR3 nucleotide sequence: TGCGCCAGCAGCCAAGATGTAAGGGGGCAGGAGACCCAGTACTTC. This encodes CASSQDVRGQETQYF.

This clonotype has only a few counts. The CDR3 is CATSEGDRGTKNIQYF. CDR3 sequence (DNA): TGTGCCACCAGTGAGGGAGACCGTGGAACCAAAAACATTCAGTACTTC. V is TRBV24-1 and J is TRBJ2-4, with D tentatively TRBD2 (5 bases). The CDR3 has 16 amino acids. In germline, CDR1 is KGHDR, CDR2 SFDVKD. V lost 4 bases, J lost 2 bases, and 14 bases lay in between.

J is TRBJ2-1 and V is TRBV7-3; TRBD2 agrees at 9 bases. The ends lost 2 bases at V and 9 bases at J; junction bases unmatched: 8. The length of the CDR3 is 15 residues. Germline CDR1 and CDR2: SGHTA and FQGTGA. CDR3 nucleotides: TGTGCCAGCAGCTTACGGCGGGGGGGCGTTGGTGAGCAGTTCTTC. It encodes CASSLRRGGVGEQFF.

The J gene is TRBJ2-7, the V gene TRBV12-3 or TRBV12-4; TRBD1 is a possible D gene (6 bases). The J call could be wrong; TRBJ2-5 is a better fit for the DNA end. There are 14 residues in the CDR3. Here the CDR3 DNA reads TGTGCCAGCAGCCGCTCCCCACAGGGAGAGACCCAGTACTTC. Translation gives CASSRSPQGETQYF.